Listed below are T cell receptor beta chains from one sample, sequenced in a study of identical twins. TCRdb called the 5' RACE reads again in MiXCR, with one record for every CDR3 protein. Of about 100,000 distinct CDR3 sequences in the sample, about 5.6% were seen once. Sequencing was carried out using memory T cells sorted from blood. Every receptor here comes from a woman in her 50s in good health. CDR3s include the opening cysteine and the closing phenylalanine or tryptophan. A D gene is named only where the DNA matches it firmly. Clone size is given for some rows only: seen once, a few or many times, or a class if the clone is expanded.

V gene,D gene,CDR3 length,clone size,J gene,CDR3 protein,CDR3 DNA
TRBV11-3,.,14,few,TRBJ2-3,CASGEEVLTDTQYF,TGTGCCAGCGGGGAGGAGGTTTTAACAGATACGCAGTATTTT
TRBV20-1,.,14,many,TRBJ2-7,CSASNPYRASEQYF,TGCAGTGCTAGCAATCCCTACAGGGCTAGCGAGCAGTACTTC
TRBV6-6,.,18,many,TRBJ2-2,CASSYPPEAAGYTGELFF,TGTGCCAGCAGTTACCCGCCGGAGGCGGCAGGGTACACCGGGGAGCTGTTTTTT
TRBV29-1,.,13,.,TRBJ2-1,CSVQAGSYNEQFF,TGCAGCGTTCAAGCGGGCTCCTACAATGAGCAGTTCTTC
TRBV19,TRBD2,14,few,TRBJ2-3,CATPLAGKGNTQYF,TGTGCCACCCCACTAGCGGGCAAGGGGAATACGCAGTATTTT
TRBV7-2,.,13,many,TRBJ2-7,CASSFSVGYEQYF,TGTGCCAGCAGCTTTTCTGTCGGGTACGAGCAGTACTTC
TRBV12-3/TRBV12-4,TRBD1,14,many,TRBJ1-6,CASSGTVNNSPLHF,TGTGCCAGCAGTGGGACAGTGAATAATTCACCCCTCCACTTT
TRBV3-1,TRBD1,15,.,TRBJ2-3,CASSQTTGATDTQYF,TGTGCCAGCAGCCAAACTACAGGGGCCACAGATACGCAGTATTTT
TRBV28,.,13,.,TRBJ1-1,CASWTARGTEAFF,TGTGCCAGCTGGACGGCTCGTGGAACTGAAGCTTTCTTT
TRBV6-1,TRBD2,15,many,TRBJ2-5,CASSEYLAGQETQYF,TGTGCCAGCAGTGAGTACCTAGCGGGCCAAGAGACCCAGTACTTC
TRBV18,.,17,many,TRBJ2-1,CASSPSTGLSSYNEQFF,TGTGCCAGCTCACCATCCACAGGGTTGAGCTCCTACAATGAGCAGTTCTTC
TRBV5-1,.,16,many,TRBJ2-5,CASMAGSPGGIETQYF,TGCGCCAGCATGGCGGGGAGCCCCGGGGGAATAGAGACCCAGTACTTC
TRBV12-3/TRBV12-4,.,17,.,TRBJ2-5,CASSRVSGIGGQETQYF,TGTGCCAGCAGTCGAGTAAGTGGGATCGGTGGACAAGAGACCCAGTACTTC
TRBV10-3,TRBD1,13,many,TRBJ1-2,CAIKRTGGHGYTF,TGTGCCATCAAACGTACAGGGGGCCATGGCTACACCTTC
TRBV21-1,.,19,few,TRBJ2-1,CASSKLGTSGRAVNNEQFF,TGTGCCAGCAGCAAACTCGGGACTAGCGGGAGGGCCGTTAACAATGAGCAGTTCTTC
TRBV7-8,TRBD1,17,many,TRBJ2-2,CASSPRRGTVRTGELFF,TGTGCCAGCAGCCCTAGAAGAGGGACAGTTCGCACCGGGGAGCTGTTTTTT
TRBV7-6,.,16,few,TRBJ1-1,CASSLASPGANTEAFF,TGTGCCAGCAGCTTAGCCTCACCCGGGGCGAACACTGAAGCTTTCTTT